Listed below are T cell receptor beta chains from one sample, sequenced in a study of blood T cells in healthy people across ages. TCRdb re-called the 5' RACE reads through MiXCR, storing one row per CDR3 protein. The table shows around 970,000 distinct CDR3 sequences, with just over 50% occurring only once. Sample: blood. The receptors derive from a woman aged 60-75 years in good health. Both conserved end residues are part of each CDR3. The order of the fields is J gene, V gene, CDR3 protein.

TRBJ2-3,TRBV20-1,CSARESGGRTDTQYF
TRBJ2-1,TRBV6-1,CASNEALYNEQFF
TRBJ2-7,TRBV29-1,CSVEYSSYEQYF
TRBJ2-7,TRBV11-2,CASSFGGRAEQYF
TRBJ2-3,TRBV20-1,CSAFLRGPLTDTQYF
-,TRBV21-1,CASMQPERKVYEQYF
TRBJ2-7,TRBV11-3,CASSPGGGSGTYEQYF
TRBJ1-2,TRBV7-3,CASSLTYDGYTF
TRBJ1-5,TRBV27,CASSFAGQDRSNQPQHF
TRBJ2-1,TRBV7-2,CASSLPREQFF
TRBJ1-6,TRBV29-1,CSVGTANSPLHF
TRBJ2-3,TRBV7-2,CASSFGVGASTDTQYF
TRBJ1-2,TRBV20-1,CSARDQELSGYTF
TRBJ2-5,TRBV13,CASSEKIQETQYF
TRBJ2-5,TRBV29-1,CSVYTPGETQYF
TRBJ2-5,TRBV29-1,CSVAAGQETQYF
TRBJ2-7,TRBV29-1,CSVATEPYGTGDNEQYF
TRBJ2-7,TRBV7-2,CANQRDRFYEQYF
TRBJ1-4,TRBV28,CASSYSTGRGEKLFF
TRBJ2-7,TRBV6-5,CASRGLAGRYEQYF
TRBJ2-7,TRBV7-2,CASSLDRPDNEQYF
TRBJ2-4,TRBV4-1,CASSEHEGEQYF
TRBJ2-7,TRBV10-3,CAMGTLNAYEQYF
TRBJ1-4,TRBV7-2,CASSGGERGEKLFF
TRBJ2-3,TRBV27,CASSWVGGLTTDTQYF
TRBJ2-1,TRBV14,CASSQDFGEIHNEQFF
TRBJ2-5,TRBV27,CASSRYRGGGETQYF
TRBJ2-7,TRBV12-3/TRBV12-4,CASSLAGLAVAYEQYF
TRBJ2-3,TRBV27,CASTKTSDYRGADTQYF
TRBJ2-7,TRBV6-2/TRBV6-3,CASSYDQGYEQYF
TRBJ2-3,TRBV27,CASSLSMGMGTDTQYF
TRBJ2-7,TRBV19,CASSMSLRDYEQYF
TRBJ2-3,TRBV3-1,CASSQKRELVIDTQYF
TRBJ2-3,TRBV9,CASSISGRDTQYF
TRBJ2-7,TRBV27,CASSLSLHSYEQYF
-,TRBV20-1,CSAPPGQGISYEQYF
TRBJ2-3,TRBV12-3/TRBV12-4,CASSLDWGQDTQYF
TRBJ2-3,TRBV7-2,CASSLVAGRVEQYF
TRBJ1-1,TRBV5-1,CASSLTGSYTEAFF
TRBJ2-7,TRBV2,CAKSSGTSSYEQYF
TRBJ1-1,TRBV4-1,CASSQDPSNTEAFF
TRBJ2-5,TRBV25-1,CASSELLAGGYNEQYF
TRBJ2-1,TRBV4-2,CAGSQGLAERFNEQFF
TRBJ1-1,TRBV3-1,CASSHRQGVTEAFF
TRBJ2-4,TRBV5-1,CASSLAEGGLAKNIQYF
TRBJ2-1,TRBV9,CASSVGRGASYNEQFF
TRBJ2-7,TRBV6-5,CASSWYRSSYEQYF
-,TRBV10-3,CAIRSGTGLYEQYF
TRBJ2-4,TRBV20-1,CSARRVADHTDIQYF
TRBJ1-6,TRBV29-1,CSVQLPSSYNSPLHF
TRBJ2-1,TRBV5-1,CASGTGGSYNEQFF
TRBJ2-3,TRBV20-1,CSAARGADTQYF
TRBJ2-1,TRBV27,CASSFWPSFYNEQFF
TRBJ2-5,TRBV6-6,CASSHRYQETQYF
TRBJ1-6,TRBV28,CASSTTIYNSPLHF
TRBJ2-3,TRBV7-2,CASSLFASIGLEADTQYF
TRBJ2-3,TRBV28,CASSLGAAGAQYF
TRBJ1-5,TRBV28,CASRPPGEGNNQPQHF